This record concerns one T cell receptor beta chain sequence. Its antigen is not known. The data stem from a study of cytomegalovirus exposure and HLA in healthy donors. Whole-study results and caveats: Certain sequence variants were highly shared and formed a cluster, and this cluster was likely a sequencing artifact. In a later analysis, at a false discovery rate of 0.05, 16,951 TCR beta sequences matched HLA alleles. The authors later found TCR association rates varying by HLA locus, with DRB1 most and HLA-C fewest.

The V gene end was trimmed by 0 bases and the J gene end by 0 bases; junction bases not matched to a gene: 3. This CDR3 is 17 amino acids long. The PCR contained 60 Vbeta and 13 Jbeta primers. Sequencing was performed with immunoSEQ multiplex PCR; in TCRdb, only in-frame clones are kept and a portion is missing. The repertoire holds about 130,000 clones, with 73% as singletons. The TCR sequence derives from a woman in her 40s in good health and CMV-seropositive. This sequence joins TRBV5-7 and TRBJ2-5, with 12 bases that match TRBD2. TRBV5-7 is placed among ORFs of uncertain function. The sample consisted of PBMCs. The CDR3 spells CASSLVTSGGHQETQYF. In DNA, the CDR3 is TGTGCCAGCAGCTTGGTGACTAGCGGGGGCCACCAAGAGACCCAGTACTTC.